This T cell receptor beta chain is drawn from a study of shared clonotypes between healthy human individuals (dated by TCRdb to about 2020). Broadly, across the study: Three men and two women, aged 18 to 49 years, made up the cohort. Each donor's leukapheresis produced roughly between roughly 0.85 and 10 billion PBMCs. To increase sequencing depth and limit assay-specific biases, different laboratories used diverse techniques to prepare libraries and sequence TCR repertoires. Blood TCR repertoires of roughly five healthy adults were deeply sequenced to estimate repertoire size and the extent of clonotype sharing between individuals. Broad study findings and their caveats: Pairwise subsampling indicated that sequencing depth was expected to affect the degree of clonotype sharing among donors. The small number of donors limited the genetic and exposure-history diversity represented. Sampling was limited to blood, and TCR repertoires in tissue likely differ from TCR repertoires in blood.

Inclusive of the bounding cysteine and phenylalanine, the CDR3 is 17 residues long. Kept here is only the CDR3 DNA, which spans 51 bases and is read in frame from base 1. CDR1 and CDR2 are drawn from the germline V gene: SGHRS, YFSETQ. Trimming leaves V shorter by 4 bases and J shorter by 4 bases, with the junction holding 14 bases beyond the gene matches. Healthy HIV-negative adults with no recently reported acute infections or vaccinations were included as donors. Only Caucasian adults living in Nashville, Tennessee, USA were represented among the donors. For unsorted samples, some 100 million PBMCs were counted, and genomic DNA was extracted using the QIAamp DNA Blood Mini kit. After blood collection by leukapheresis, PBMCs were isolated using Ficoll-Histopaque density gradient centrifugation and then cryopreserved in the vapor phase of liquid nitrogen. TCR CDR3 regions were amplified from genomic DNA by multiplex PCR using the deep immunoSEQ assay. For each cell subset, the extracted genomic DNA was distributed evenly across all wells of several immunoSEQ 96-well plates, and each plate served as one replicate. For unsorted PBMC, about 0.3 ug genomic DNA, equal to 25,000 to 35,000 T cell genomes, was loaded into each replicate PCR. Genomic DNA from unsorted PBMC was sequenced over ten immunoSEQ deep assay plates. Purified libraries were quantified with a Qubit 3.0 fluorometer, sized on a Bioanalyzer 2100, and re-quantified with the KAPA Library Quantification kit. Every immunoSEQ 96-well plate was sequenced on a separate single-read 150-cycle Illumina NextSeq 550 flow cell. In the original analysis: The immunoSEQ output contained only junctional sequences without quality scores, so filtering could not match that applied to full-length reads. Sequences were annotated with PyIR, a Python wrapper for IgBLAST v1.9, and V/J genes and CDR3 were assigned using IMGT germline references. Reads with weak V/J assignments (E-value above 1e-6), missing CDR3, stop codons, out-of-frame junctions, or ambiguous translated residues were removed. V3J clonotypes were defined by identical inferred V gene, J gene, and CDR3 amino acid sequence. Percentage overlap between repertoires was computed as shared unique clonotypes divided by the size of the smaller repertoire. Three approaches were used to assess repertoire richness: RTK rarefaction, the Chao1 estimator, and Recon v2.1 estimates of unobserved clonotypes. TCRdb carries this immuneACCESS record with in-frame sequences only. Its versions omit some clonotypes, under half of them owing to an unresolved V gene in the studies checked, with the rest unexplained. V and J calls and clone size come straight from that table; D and trimming were deduced from the DNA. A total of about 480,000 clones appear in this sample, about four fifths of them only once. The ten biggest clones cover 13% of the sample.

Notes on this clone: Its specific antigen is unknown. One base away there is no much larger clone; base qualities are not given.

The sample was PBMCs. The sequence links TRBV5-1 to TRBJ1-1; 9 bases in the junction line up with TRBD1. The receptor's source is a woman aged 40 to 50 in good health. Some clones in this sample may be carry-over from other donors' samples. The CDR3 loop reads CASSLRPTGGTGTEAFF. The nucleotides are TGCGCCAGCAGCCTACGCCCGACAGGGGGTACGGGCACTGAAGCTTTCTTT.